Below are 3 T cell receptor beta chains sequenced from a single sample in a study of blood T cell repertoires in COVID-19. The method was immunoSEQ multiplex PCR; TCRdb's version includes in-frame clones alone and lacks a portion of them. The table includes 200,000 to 300,000 clones, about 79% detected once. The sequenced sample was peripheral blood. These TCRs come from an older man with acute or convalescent COVID-19.

The sample holds one count of this clone. The chain carries TRBV12-3 or TRBV12-4 and TRBJ1-5; D is unresolved. V was cut by 3 bases and J by 5 bases, with 8 bases left in between. The length of the CDR3 is 13 residues. CDR3 sequence (DNA): TGTGCCAGCAGTTTCACAACAGATCAGCCCCAGCATTTT. It yields the protein CASSFTTDQPQHF.

In its sample, this clone was seen a few times. This chain's CDR3 is CASSAWTGNNEKLFF. The CDR3 DNA is TGTGCCAGCAGCGCCTGGACAGGAAATAATGAAAAACTGTTTTTT. V and J are TRBV9 and TRBJ1-4, with TRBD1 matching 7 bases. The CDR3 is 15 amino acids. Germline CDR1 reads SGDLS; CDR2 reads YYNGEE. Unmatched junction bases numbered 6, after V lost 3 bases and J lost 4 bases.

The chain recombines TRBV24-1 with TRBJ1-5, with no clear D. V lost 2 bases and J 6 bases, leaving 10 bases between the germline ends. The length of the CDR3 is 14 residues. Germline loops: CDR1 KGHDR, CDR2 SFDVKD. The CDR3 coding sequence is TGTGCCACCAGTGATTCAGGCCCTCGTCAGCCCCAGCATTTT. Protein sequence: CATSDSGPRQPQHF.